This T cell receptor beta chain was captured in a study of CD8 T cells in ankylosing spondylitis. This clonotype was seen at least ten times. The antigen remains unidentified. By quantitative 5'-RACE with molecular barcodes, the TCR beta libraries were made. TCRdb redid the calling of the 5' RACE reads with MiXCR, one entry per CDR3 protein. This sample yields about 150,000 distinct CDR3 sequences, of which roughly 10% are seen a single time; approximately 4% belongs to the top ten. The CDR3 has 14 residues. Trimming removed 3 bases at V and 4 bases at J, with 13 bases between. CDR1 and CDR2 (germline): MNHEY, SMNVEV (reference sequence). Study-wide results and caveats: Enrichment of disease-linked clones was reportedly significant in matched ankylosing spondylitis synovial fluid.

The sequence derives from a female donor with ankylosing spondylitis or in good health (not recorded which). The source material was blood, either unsorted or a sorted T cell fraction (not recorded which). V gene TRBV27 combines with J gene TRBJ2-7; possible D gene TRBD2, 6 bases. The DNA of the CDR3 is TGTGCCAGCAGTTTCGCGGGACGGTCTTACGAGCAGTACTTC. Translating it yields CASSFAGRSYEQYF.